This T cell receptor (beta chain) comes out of a study of cytomegalovirus exposure and HLA in healthy donors. Study conclusions and caveats: Presence/absence analysis assumed near-uniform sequencing depth across donors.

V lost 3 bases to trimming and J lost 7 bases, with 12 bases between them. From germline, CDR1 is PRHDT and CDR2 FYEKMQ (reference sequence). There are 13 residues in the CDR3. The PCR made use of 60 Vbeta and 13 Jbeta primers. TCRdb keeps only in-frame clones here, not all; method: immunoSEQ multiplex PCR. The sample has about 130,000 clones, around 80% seen once. Concerning this clone: The antigen is undetermined.

The chain couples TRBV13 to TRBJ1-2, with D unresolved. This TCR derives from a woman aged 45-65 years in good health and CMV-seronegative. The source material was PBMCs. This CDR3 reads CASSLGHEGGYTF. CDR3 DNA sequence: TGTGCCAGCAGCTTGGGCCACGAGGGTGGCTACACCTTC.